This T cell receptor beta chain was sequenced in a study of control samples from healthy donors and cancer patients. Profiled with immunoSEQ multiplex PCR; TCRdb holds only in-frame clones, not every one. The sample yields about 49,000 clones, 80% to 90% seen once. Per the germline V gene, CDR1 is SGHAT and CDR2 is FQNNGV. V lost 5 bases and J lost 6, with 17 bases in between. This CDR3 comprises 14 residues. V and J are TRBV11-2 and TRBJ2-7, with a weak D call TRBD2 (6 bases). Material for sequencing was PBMCs. The receptor was isolated from a woman aged 50 to 65 with lung cancer. The CDR3 sequence is CASSRMMGGGEQYF. The CDR3, as DNA: TGTGCCAGCAGCCGGATGATGGGGGGAGGCGAGCAGTACTTC. The whole variable domain, remainder taken from reference TRBV11-2 and TRBJ2-7, is EAGVAQSPRYKIIEKRQSVAFWCNPISGHATLYWYQQILGQGPKLLIQFQNNGVVDDSQLPKDRFSAERLKGVDSTLKIQPAKLEDSAVYLCASSRMMGGGEQYFGPGTRLTVT.